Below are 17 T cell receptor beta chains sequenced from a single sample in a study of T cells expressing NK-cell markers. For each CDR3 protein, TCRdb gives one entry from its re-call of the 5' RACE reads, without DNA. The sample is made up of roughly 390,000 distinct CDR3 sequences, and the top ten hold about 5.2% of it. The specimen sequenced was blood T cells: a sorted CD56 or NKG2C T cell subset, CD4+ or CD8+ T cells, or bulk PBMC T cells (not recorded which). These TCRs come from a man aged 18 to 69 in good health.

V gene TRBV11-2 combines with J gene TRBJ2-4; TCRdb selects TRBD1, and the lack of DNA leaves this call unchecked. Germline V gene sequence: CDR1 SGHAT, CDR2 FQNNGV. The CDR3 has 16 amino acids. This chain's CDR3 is CASSPTGGASKNIQYF.

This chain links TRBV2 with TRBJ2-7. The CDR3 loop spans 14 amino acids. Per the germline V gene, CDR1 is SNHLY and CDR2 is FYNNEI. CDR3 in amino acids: CASSDRTFTYEQYF.

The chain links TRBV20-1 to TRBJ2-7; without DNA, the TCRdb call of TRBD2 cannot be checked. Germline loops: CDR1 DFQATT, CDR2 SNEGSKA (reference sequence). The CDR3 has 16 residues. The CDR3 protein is CSARQRPSGVTYEQYF.

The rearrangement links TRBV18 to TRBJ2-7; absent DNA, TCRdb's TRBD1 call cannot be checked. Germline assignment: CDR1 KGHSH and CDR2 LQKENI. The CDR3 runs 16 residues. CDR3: CASSPPTDTRAYEQYF.

CDR3 sequence reads: CASSRVEGNEQFF. The chain carries TRBV5-1 and TRBJ2-1; lacking DNA, the TRBD2 call made by TCRdb goes unchecked. CDR1 is SGHRS, CDR2 YFSETQ, per germline. This CDR3 is built from 13 residues.

The chain's CDR3 is CASSPPAASTDTQYF. V and J are TRBV7-9 and TRBJ2-3; checking the TCRdb D call of TRBD1 is not possible without DNA. The CDR3 covers 15 residues. CDR1 SEHNR and CDR2 FQNEAQ come from the germline V gene (reference sequence).

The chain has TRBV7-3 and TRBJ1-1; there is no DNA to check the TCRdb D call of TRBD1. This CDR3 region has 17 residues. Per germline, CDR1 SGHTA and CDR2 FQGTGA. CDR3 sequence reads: CASSEDRLNRANTEAFF.

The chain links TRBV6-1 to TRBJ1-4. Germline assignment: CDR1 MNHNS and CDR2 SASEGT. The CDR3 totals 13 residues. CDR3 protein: CAITEGWAEKLFF.

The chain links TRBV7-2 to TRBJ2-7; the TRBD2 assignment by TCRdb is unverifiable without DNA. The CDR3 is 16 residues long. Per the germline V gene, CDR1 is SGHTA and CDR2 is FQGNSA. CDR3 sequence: CASSLGFWLPSYEQYF.

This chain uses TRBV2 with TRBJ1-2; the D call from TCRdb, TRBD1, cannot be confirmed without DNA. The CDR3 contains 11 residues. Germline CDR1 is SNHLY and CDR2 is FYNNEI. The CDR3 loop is CASRVGGGYTF.

CDR3 loop: CASSVGQDTFSYEQYF. This chain uses TRBV9 with TRBJ2-7; TCRdb names TRBD1, which stays unverified in the absence of DNA. The length of the CDR3 is 16 residues. The germline CDR1 and CDR2 sequences are SGDLS and YYNGEE.

The CDR3 reads CASTLNRIKSEQYF. The chain links TRBV6-1 to TRBJ2-7. The CDR3 is made up of 14 amino acids. Germline lookup yields CDR1 MNHNS and CDR2 SASEGT.

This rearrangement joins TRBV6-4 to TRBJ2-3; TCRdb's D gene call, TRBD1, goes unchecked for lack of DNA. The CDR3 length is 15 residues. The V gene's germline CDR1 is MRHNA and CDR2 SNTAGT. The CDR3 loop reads CASSDWGSSTDTQYF.

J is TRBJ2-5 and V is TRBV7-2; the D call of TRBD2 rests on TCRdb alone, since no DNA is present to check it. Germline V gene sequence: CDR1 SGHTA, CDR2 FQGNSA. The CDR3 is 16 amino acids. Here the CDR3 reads CASSLNSGGLQETQYF. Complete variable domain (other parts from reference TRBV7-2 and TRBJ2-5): GAGVSQSPSNKVTEKGKDVELRCDPISGHTALYWYRQSLGQGLEFLIYFQGNSAPDKSGLPSDRFSAERTGGSVSTLTIQRTQQEDSAVYLCASSLNSGGLQETQYFGPGTRLLVL.

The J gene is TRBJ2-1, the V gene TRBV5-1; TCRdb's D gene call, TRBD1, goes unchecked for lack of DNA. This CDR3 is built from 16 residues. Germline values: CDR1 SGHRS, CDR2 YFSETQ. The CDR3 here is CASSLVWSGAGPEQFF.

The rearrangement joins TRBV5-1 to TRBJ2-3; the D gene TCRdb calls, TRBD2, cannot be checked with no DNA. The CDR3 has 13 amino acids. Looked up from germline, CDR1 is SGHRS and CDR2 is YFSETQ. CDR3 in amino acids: CASSAQLGFTQYF.

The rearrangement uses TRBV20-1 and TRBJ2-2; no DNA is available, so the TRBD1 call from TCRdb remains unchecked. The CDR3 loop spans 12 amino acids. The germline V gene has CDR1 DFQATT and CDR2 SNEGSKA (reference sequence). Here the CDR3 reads CSALRDGRELFF.